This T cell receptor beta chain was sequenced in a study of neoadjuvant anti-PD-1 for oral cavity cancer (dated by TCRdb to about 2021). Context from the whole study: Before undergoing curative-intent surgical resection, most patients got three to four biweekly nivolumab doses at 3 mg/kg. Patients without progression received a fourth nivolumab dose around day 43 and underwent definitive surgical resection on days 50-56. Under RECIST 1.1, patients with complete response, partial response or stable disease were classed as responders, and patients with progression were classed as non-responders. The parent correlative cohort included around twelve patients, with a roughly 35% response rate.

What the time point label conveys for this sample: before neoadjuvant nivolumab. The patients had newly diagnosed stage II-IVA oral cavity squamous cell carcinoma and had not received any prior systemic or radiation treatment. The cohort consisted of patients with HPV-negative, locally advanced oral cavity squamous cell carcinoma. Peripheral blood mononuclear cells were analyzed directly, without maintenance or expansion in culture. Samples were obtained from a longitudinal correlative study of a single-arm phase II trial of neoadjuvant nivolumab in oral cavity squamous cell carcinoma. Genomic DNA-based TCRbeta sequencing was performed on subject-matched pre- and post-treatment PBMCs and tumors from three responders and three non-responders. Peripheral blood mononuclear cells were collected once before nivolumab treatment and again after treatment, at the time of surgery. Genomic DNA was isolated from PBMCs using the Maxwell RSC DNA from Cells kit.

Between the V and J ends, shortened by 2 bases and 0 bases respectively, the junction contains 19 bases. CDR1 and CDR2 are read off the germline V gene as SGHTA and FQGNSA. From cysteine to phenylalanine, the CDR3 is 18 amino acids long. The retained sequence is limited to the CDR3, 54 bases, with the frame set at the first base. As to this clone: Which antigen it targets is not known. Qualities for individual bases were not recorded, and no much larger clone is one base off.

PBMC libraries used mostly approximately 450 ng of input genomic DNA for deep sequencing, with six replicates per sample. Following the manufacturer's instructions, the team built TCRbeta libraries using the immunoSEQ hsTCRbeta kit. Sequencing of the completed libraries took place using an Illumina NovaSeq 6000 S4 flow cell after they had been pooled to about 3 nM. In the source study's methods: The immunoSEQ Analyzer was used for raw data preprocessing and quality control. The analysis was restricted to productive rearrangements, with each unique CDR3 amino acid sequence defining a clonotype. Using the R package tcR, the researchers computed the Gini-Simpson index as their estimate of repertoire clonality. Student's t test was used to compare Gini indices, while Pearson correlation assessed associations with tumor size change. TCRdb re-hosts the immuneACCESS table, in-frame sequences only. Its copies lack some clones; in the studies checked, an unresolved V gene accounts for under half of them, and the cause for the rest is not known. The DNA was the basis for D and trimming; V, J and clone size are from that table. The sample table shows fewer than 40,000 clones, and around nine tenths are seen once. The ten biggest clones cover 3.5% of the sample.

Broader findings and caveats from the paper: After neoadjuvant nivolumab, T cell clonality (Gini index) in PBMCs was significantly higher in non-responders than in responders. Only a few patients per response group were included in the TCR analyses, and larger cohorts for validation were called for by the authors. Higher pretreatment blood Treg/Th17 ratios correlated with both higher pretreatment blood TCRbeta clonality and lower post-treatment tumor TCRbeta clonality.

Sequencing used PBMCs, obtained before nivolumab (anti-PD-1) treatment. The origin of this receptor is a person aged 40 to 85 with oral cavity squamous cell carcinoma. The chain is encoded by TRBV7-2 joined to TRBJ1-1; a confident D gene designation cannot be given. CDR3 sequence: CASSLLGFLANMNTEAFF. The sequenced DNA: TGTGCCAGCAGCTTATTAGGATTCCTAGCCAATATGAACACTGAAGCTTTCTTT.